Below, 17 T cell receptor beta chains from the same sample are listed, as sequenced in a study of cytomegalovirus exposure and HLA in healthy donors. The PCR had 60 Vbeta and 13 Jbeta primers. The table came from immunoSEQ multiplex PCR; TCRdb's copy has only in-frame clones and leaves some out. The sample consists of 160,000 or so clones, around three quarters of them appearing once. The sequencing sample was made of PBMCs. These receptors were taken from a man over 45 in good health and CMV-seropositive.

The chain couples TRBV5-6 to TRBJ2-3, with D possibly TRBD2 on 6 matching bases. V lost 4 bases and J 4 bases, leaving 13 bases between the germline ends. CDR1 and CDR2 (germline): SGHDT, YYEEEE. The CDR3 covers 14 residues. In nucleotides, the CDR3 is TGTGCCAGCAGCCCAAGGACTAACGCAGATACGCAGTATTTT. It is translated as CASSPRTNADTQYF.

The chain links TRBV11-2 to TRBJ2-5; D remains unclear. The V gene lost 0 bases and the J gene lost 0 bases, with 5 bases spanning the gap. The V gene's germline CDR1 is SGHAT and CDR2 FQNNGV. The CDR3 runs to 14 residues. CDR3 nucleotides: TGTGCCAGCAGCTTAGACGGGTACCAAGAGACCCAGTACTTC. Protein product: CASSLDGYQETQYF.

This clone was seen a few times. The chain links TRBV9 to TRBJ1-3; the D is unclear. Germline CDR1 SGDLS, CDR2 YYNGEE. The CDR3 is made up of 14 amino acids. Trimming cost V 0 bases and J 0 bases, with 4 bases left between them. CDR3 in DNA: TGTGCCAGCAGCGTAGAGAGCTCTGGAAACACCATATATTTT. Protein: CASSVESSGNTIYF.

The DNA for the CDR3 is TGTGCCAGCACCGTTGTGGGGGGGGCGACGGAGCAGTACTTC. Translation gives CASTVVGGATEQYF. The V gene is TRBV27, the J gene TRBJ2-7, with D possibly matching TRBD2 (7 bases). Germline-derived CDR1 and CDR2 are MNHEY and SMNVEV (reference sequence). The CDR3 has 14 residues. Trimming left V 7 bases short and J 7 bases short, with 20 bases between.

The chain recombines TRBV23-1 with TRBJ1-4, with 7 bases identical to TRBD1. TRBV23-1 counts as an open reading frame of uncertain function. The CDR3 sequence is 14 residues long. Trimming removed 10 bases from V and 4 bases from J; junction bases left unmatched: 9. In DNA form, the CDR3 reads TGCGCCAACCCAAACAGGGGCTGTAATGAAAAACTGTTTTTT. It yields the protein CANPNRGCNEKLFF.

The chain employs TRBV5-1 and TRBJ2-3; D is possibly TRBD2 (6 bases). The CDR3 is 15 residues long. Germline V gene sequence: CDR1 SGHRS, CDR2 YFSETQ. V shed 4 bases and J shed 1 base, with 13 bases lying between them. The CDR3 nucleotides are TGCGCCAGCAGCGCGGACGGGGGACGCACAGATACGCAGTATTTT. Protein product: CASSADGGRTDTQYF.

This clone was picked up one time. CDR3 loop: CASSTRAGASSYEQYF. The CDR3 DNA sequence: TGTGCCAGCAGCACCCGAGCAGGGGCGAGCTCCTACGAGCAGTACTTC. V gene TRBV9 combines with J gene TRBJ2-7; a weak D match, TRBD1 (6 bases). CDR3 length: 16 amino acids. V gave up 4 bases and J gave up 0 bases, with 17 bases separating them. From germline, CDR1 is SGDLS and CDR2 YYNGEE.

This clone came up once. Germline is not matched at one junction end, which may reflect a read error. The chain uses TRBV11-3 and TRBJ1-2; D uncertain. Germline lookup yields CDR1 SGHNT and CDR2 YENEEA. The CDR3 length is 12 residues. The CDR3: CASSLELPRPSF. The CDR3 coding sequence is TGTGCCAGCAGCTTGGAGCTTCCGAGACCGTCTTTC. Drawing the rest from reference TRBV11-3 and TRBJ1-2, the complete variable domain is EAGVVQSPRYKIIEKKQPVAFWCNPISGHNTLYWYLQNLGQGPELLIRYENEEAVDDSQLPKDRFSAERLKGVDSTLKIQPAELGDSAVYLCASSLELPRPSFGSGTRLTVV.

The table lists this clone with a count of one. V and J are TRBV11-3 and TRBJ2-2, with D possibly matching TRBD2 (5 bases). The CDR3 loop spans 12 amino acids. Trimming took 5 bases from V and 4 from J, leaving 5 bases between them. Germline CDR1 and CDR2: SGHNT and YENEEA. DNA for the CDR3: TGTGCCAGCAGCCGGGGCACCGGGGAGCTGTTTTTT. This encodes CASSRGTGELFF.

This clone was detected only a few times. The chain links TRBV5-4 to TRBJ2-1, with TRBD2 matching 12 bases. V shed 4 bases, J shed 6 bases, and the junction held 14 bases outside the gene matches. The CDR3 has 18 residues. The germline V gene encodes CDR1 SGHNT and CDR2 YYREEE (reference sequence). CDR3 region: CASSPAGLAGGLGNEQFF. The CDR3, as DNA: TGTGCCAGCAGCCCTGCCGGCCTAGCGGGGGGGCTCGGCAATGAGCAGTTCTTC.

This clone came up once. The CDR3 sequence is CASTQGNTDYEQYF. CDR3 nucleotide sequence: TGTGCCAGCACCCAGGGAAACACGGACTACGAGCAGTACTTC. The rearrangement uses TRBV6-4 and TRBJ2-7, with TRBD1 as a possible D gene (5 bases). Germline assignment: CDR1 MRHNA and CDR2 SNTAGT. The germline V and J ends were trimmed by 7 bases and 3 bases, with 16 bases remaining between them. The CDR3 length is 14 residues.

The V call is TRBV19, the J call TRBJ1-1; D gene uncertain. Germline V gives CDR1 LNHDA, CDR2 SQIVND (reference sequence). The CDR3 length is 12 residues. V was cut by 1 base and J by 7 bases, with 7 bases left in between. The CDR3 region is CASSIGRDEAFF. CDR3 in DNA: TGTGCCAGTAGTATAGGGAGGGATGAAGCTTTCTTT.

Note on this clone: The same CDR3 also results from other DNA sequences found in this sample. The genes are TRBV6-1 and TRBJ2-5; 9 nucleotides align to TRBD1. V lost 6 bases to trimming and J lost 2 bases; unmatched junction nucleotides: 4. This CDR3 comprises 14 residues. Germline V gene data show CDR1 as MNHNS and CDR2 as SASEGT. This CDR3 is CASSLDRGQETQYF. The CDR3 coding sequence is TGTGCCAGCAGCCTGGACAGGGGACAAGAGACCCAGTACTTC.

DNA of the CDR3: TGCGCCAGCAGCCGGAGCCCCCTGACAGAAAAAAATGAAAAACTGTTTTTT. Its translation: CASSRSPLTEKNEKLFF. J is TRBJ1-4 and V is TRBV4-3; a possible D gene is TRBD1 (5 bases). Germline V lookup: CDR1 LGHNA, CDR2 YSLEER. The CDR3 runs 17 residues. Trimming pared 4 bases from V and 5 bases from J, leaving 20 bases between.

Only a few counts were recorded for this clone. The V gene is TRBV9, the J gene TRBJ2-3; 11 bases map to TRBD2. This CDR3 is 16 amino acids long. Germline trimming cut 0 bases from V and 5 bases from J; bases unmatched to any gene: 5. Germline CDR1 is SGDLS and CDR2 is YYNGEE. Here the CDR3 DNA reads TGTGCCAGCAGCGTAGATCTAGCGGGGGGTGTAGATACGCAGTATTTT. The encoded protein is CASSVDLAGGVDTQYF.

The chain combines TRBV7-9 with TRBJ2-7, with 7 bases fitting TRBD1. Germline V gives CDR1 SEHNR, CDR2 FQNEAQ (reference sequence). With V trimmed by 4 bases and J by 3 bases, 6 bases remained unmatched. The CDR3 is 14 residues long. The DNA for the CDR3 is TGTGCCAGCAGCTCCCGGGACAGCAGCTACGAGCAGTACTTC. This gives the protein CASSSRDSSYEQYF.

The V call is TRBV5-5, the J call TRBJ1-5; 9 bases fit TRBD1. This CDR3 region has 13 residues. The germline V gene encodes CDR1 SGHKS and CDR2 YYEKEE (reference sequence). V shed 4 bases and J 9 bases; nucleotides not matched to a gene: 5. The CDR3 DNA is TGTGCCAGCAGCAGGACAGGGGATCGGCCCCAGCATTTT. Protein: CASSRTGDRPQHF.